The clone carrying this T cell receptor beta chain was recorded many times. The antigen is not known. This sample is part of a study of T cells in Graves' hyperthyroidism and ophthalmopathy. Overall study findings and caveats: Most thyroid clonotypes expanded above 0.001 were also detected in blood. Ophthalmopathy could be told apart from stable hyperthyroidism with a 13 V-J model.

Authors of the study amplified TCR beta CDR3 regions from RNA transcripts. An initial round of RT-PCR targeting the TCR CDR3 relied on the HTBI primer set. TCRdb itself ran the multiplex PCR reads through MiXCR, one entry per CDR3 protein. The data contain around 300,000 distinct CDR3 sequences, about 14% of them singletons. The patients, who ranged from 18 to 65 in age, presented with newly diagnosed hyperthyroidism lasting under 2 months. The V end lost 5 bases, the J end lost 1 base, and 17 bases lay between the germline ends. Germline V gene data show CDR1 as SEHNR and CDR2 as FQNEAQ (reference sequence). The CDR3 runs 16 residues.

Material: blood. The J gene is TRBJ1-1, the V gene TRBV7-9; D gene uncertain. The TCR sequence derives from a young woman with Graves' hyperthyroidism that later progressed to Graves' ophthalmopathy. CDR3 amino acids: CASSPSEGVKNTEAFF. The CDR3 DNA follows: TGTGCCAGCAGCCCCTCCGAGGGAGTCAAGAACACTGAAGCTTTCTTT. Together with reference TRBV7-9 and TRBJ1-1, the CDR3 gives the full variable domain: DTGVSQNPRHKITKRGQNVTFRCDPISEHNRLYWYRQTLGQGPEFLTYFQNEAQLEKSRLLSDRFSAERPKGSFSTLEIQRTEQGDSAMYLCASSPSEGVKNTEAFFGQGTRLTVV.